A single TCR beta chain is shown here with its context. The data derive from a study of T cell changes during pregnancy in multiple sclerosis. Sequenced by immunoSEQ multiplex PCR; TCRdb stores in-frame clones only, minus some. The table has about 130,000 clones, 95% to 98% seen once. CDR1 is MGHDK, CDR2 SYGVNS, per germline. This CDR3 region has 18 residues. J was trimmed by 7 bases and V by 6 bases; bases with no gene match: 19. The specimen comprised peripheral blood, sampled after pregnancy. The source of this sequence is a female donor with multiple sclerosis, enrolled in a pregnancy study. The chain combines TRBV25-1 with TRBJ2-1, with 9 nucleotides matching TRBD1. The CDR3 is CASRADRGKIERRNEQFF. Here the CDR3 DNA reads TGTGCCAGCAGAGCCGACAGGGGGAAGATAGAACGACGAAATGAGCAGTTCTTC.